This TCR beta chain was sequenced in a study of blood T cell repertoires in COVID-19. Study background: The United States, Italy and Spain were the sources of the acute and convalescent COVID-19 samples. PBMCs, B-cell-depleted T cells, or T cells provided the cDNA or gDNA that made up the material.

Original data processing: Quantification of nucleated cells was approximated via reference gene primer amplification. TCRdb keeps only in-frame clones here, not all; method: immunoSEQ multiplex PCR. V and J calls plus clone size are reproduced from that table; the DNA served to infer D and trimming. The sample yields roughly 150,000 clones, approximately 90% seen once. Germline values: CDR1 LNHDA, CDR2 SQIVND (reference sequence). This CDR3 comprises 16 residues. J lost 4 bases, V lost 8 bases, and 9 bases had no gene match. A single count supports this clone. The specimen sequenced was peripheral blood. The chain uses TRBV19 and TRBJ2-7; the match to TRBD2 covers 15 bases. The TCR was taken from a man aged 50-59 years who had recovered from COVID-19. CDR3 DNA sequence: TGTGCCAGTCAGCGGACTAGCGGGAGGGCCAGTTACGAGCAGTACTTC. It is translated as CASQRTSGRASYEQYF.